This is a list of T cell receptor beta chains from one sample in a study of identical twins. TCRdb analysed the 5' RACE reads with MiXCR anew, one entry per CDR3 protein. The table includes roughly 1.6 million distinct CDR3 sequences, around 29% detected once. The sequenced sample was cord blood. The receptors here all came from a newborn girl in good health. The CDR3 runs from the conserved cysteine through the conserved F or W. The D gene is left open where the match is weak. Not all rows give a size; the values are once, few, many and, for expanded clones, a class.

d_call: TRBD2; clone_size: NA; v_call: TRBV5-1; j_call: TRBJ2-5; cdr3_aa: CASSLASGTTQETQYF; cdr3_nt: TGCGCCAGCAGCTTGGCCTCCGGGACTACACAAGAGACCCAGTACTTC
d_call: NA; clone_size: NA; v_call: TRBV7-9; j_call: TRBJ1-1; cdr3_aa: CASSLAGRQEAFF; cdr3_nt: TGTGCCAGCAGCCTAGCGGGCAGGCAAGAAGCTTTCTTT
d_call: NA; clone_size: NA; v_call: TRBV28; j_call: TRBJ2-5; cdr3_aa: CASISQGRETQYF; cdr3_nt: TGTGCCAGCATCTCGCAGGGCCGAGAGACCCAGTACTTC
d_call: NA; clone_size: few; v_call: TRBV7-6; j_call: TRBJ1-2; cdr3_aa: CASSFGDYGYGYTF; cdr3_nt: TGTGCCAGCAGCTTTGGGGATTACGGCTATGGCTACACCTTC
d_call: TRBD1; clone_size: NA; v_call: TRBV12-3/TRBV12-4; j_call: TRBJ1-2; cdr3_aa: CASSLRGGTGHGYTF; cdr3_nt: TGTGCCAGCAGTTTAAGGGGTGGGACAGGGCATGGCTACACCTTC
d_call: TRBD1; clone_size: many; v_call: TRBV27; j_call: TRBJ2-7; cdr3_aa: CASRRTGVDEQYF; cdr3_nt: TGTGCCAGCAGACGAACAGGGGTCGACGAGCAGTACTTC
d_call: NA; clone_size: NA; v_call: TRBV6-2/TRBV6-3; j_call: TRBJ1-2; cdr3_aa: CASSYSATPHGYTF; cdr3_nt: TGTGCCAGCAGTTACTCGGCGACGCCCCATGGCTACACCTTC
d_call: TRBD2; clone_size: NA; v_call: TRBV7-9; j_call: TRBJ2-3; cdr3_aa: CASSLFKRGRTDTQYF; cdr3_nt: TGTGCCAGCAGCTTGTTCAAGCGGGGGAGGACAGATACGCAGTATTTT
d_call: NA; clone_size: NA; v_call: TRBV6-6; j_call: TRBJ1-1; cdr3_aa: CASMVAPNTEAFF; cdr3_nt: TGTGCCAGCATGGTGGCTCCGAACACTGAAGCTTTCTTT
d_call: TRBD1; clone_size: few; v_call: TRBV5-1; j_call: TRBJ2-5; cdr3_aa: CASSSNIGQGETQYF; cdr3_nt: TGCGCCAGCAGCTCAAACATTGGACAGGGGGAGACCCAGTACTTC
d_call: TRBD2; clone_size: NA; v_call: TRBV18; j_call: TRBJ2-7; cdr3_aa: CASSRRTRLAGSSYEQYF; cdr3_nt: TGTGCCAGCTCACGACGAACTAGACTAGCGGGGAGCTCCTACGAGCAGTACTTC
d_call: TRBD2; clone_size: NA; v_call: TRBV4-1; j_call: TRBJ2-3; cdr3_aa: CASSQGRLAGGRRHTDTQYF; cdr3_nt: TGCGCCAGCAGCCAAGGGAGACTAGCGGGAGGGAGGAGGCACACAGATACGCAGTATTTT
d_call: TRBD2; clone_size: NA; v_call: TRBV24-1; j_call: TRBJ2-7; cdr3_aa: CATASGDSYNEQYF; cdr3_nt: TGTGCCACCGCTAGCGGGGACTCCTACAATGAGCAGTACTTC
d_call: NA; clone_size: NA; v_call: TRBV4-1; j_call: TRBJ1-5; cdr3_aa: CASSQDRQRSFANQPQHF; cdr3_nt: TGCGCCAGCAGCCAAGATCGGCAGAGAAGTTTTGCCAATCAGCCCCAGCATTTT
d_call: TRBD2; clone_size: NA; v_call: TRBV3-1; j_call: TRBJ2-3; cdr3_aa: CASSNQRGSTDTQYF; cdr3_nt: TGTGCCAGCAGCAACCAGCGGGGTAGCACAGATACGCAGTATTTT
d_call: NA; clone_size: NA; v_call: TRBV20-1; j_call: TRBJ2-5; cdr3_aa: CSATRPMGWQETQYF; cdr3_nt: TGCAGTGCTACGCGACCGATGGGGTGGCAAGAGACCCAGTACTTC
d_call: TRBD2; clone_size: NA; v_call: TRBV20-1; j_call: TRBJ2-5; cdr3_aa: CSARDWEREAQTQYF; cdr3_nt: TGCAGTGCTAGAGATTGGGAGCGGGAGGCCCAAACCCAGTACTTC
d_call: TRBD1; clone_size: few; v_call: TRBV6-6; j_call: TRBJ1-1; cdr3_aa: CASSYSYPRGSTEAFF; cdr3_nt: TGTGCCAGCAGTTACTCGTATCCCAGGGGGAGCACTGAAGCTTTCTTT
d_call: NA; clone_size: NA; v_call: TRBV28; j_call: TRBJ1-3; cdr3_aa: CASTTGNTIYF; cdr3_nt: TGTGCCAGCACTACTGGAAACACCATATATTTT
d_call: NA; clone_size: NA; v_call: TRBV28; j_call: TRBJ1-2; cdr3_aa: CASSALPTELYGYTF; cdr3_nt: TGTGCCAGCAGTGCTCTGCCGACAGAACTCTATGGCTACACCTTC
d_call: TRBD2; clone_size: many; v_call: TRBV29-1; j_call: TRBJ2-1; cdr3_aa: CSVEDPLAVTYNEQFF; cdr3_nt: TGCAGCGTTGAAGACCCGCTAGCGGTTACTTACAATGAGCAGTTCTTC
d_call: TRBD2; clone_size: few; v_call: TRBV20-1; j_call: TRBJ2-3; cdr3_aa: CSARESSGVRDTQYF; cdr3_nt: TGCAGTGCTAGAGAGAGTAGCGGGGTAAGAGATACGCAGTATTTT